These 21 T cell receptor beta chains came from one sample sequenced in a study of identical twins. TCRdb passed the 5' RACE reads through MiXCR, listing each CDR3 protein once. The data show approximately 670,000 distinct CDR3 sequences, around 6% seen once. The sample taken for sequencing was naive T cells sorted from blood. These receptors all come from a man between 18 and 35 years old in good health.

The sample holds many counts of this clonotype. The chain joins TRBV6-1 to TRBJ2-2, with no clear D. CDR1 is MNHNS, CDR2 SASEGT, per germline. Trimming stripped 7 bases from V and 0 bases from J, with 9 bases between. The CDR3 length is 14 residues. The CDR3 nucleotides read TGTGCCAGCACCTATGGACCGAACACCGGGGAGCTGTTTTTT. Translating gives CASTYGPNTGELFF.

This clonotype was recorded many times. V and J are TRBV5-1 and TRBJ1-2; weak D call: TRBD1 (6 bases). The CDR3 is 17 residues long. Per the germline V gene, CDR1 is SGHRS and CDR2 is YFSETQ. The V end lost 0 bases, the J end lost 7 bases, and 22 bases lay between the germline ends. The CDR3, as DNA: TGCGCCAGCAGCTTGGAGCAGGGGATGTCTCTATCGGGTGGCTACACCTTC. It translates to CASSLEQGMSLSGGYTF.

The V gene is TRBV6-1, the J gene TRBJ2-2; 11 bases match TRBD2. The ends lost 6 bases at V and 5 bases at J; junction bases unmatched: 8. This CDR3 is built from 16 residues. In germline, CDR1 is MNHNS, CDR2 SASEGT. The CDR3 nucleotides are TGTGCCAGCAGACTGGGGACTAGCGGAGGGACCGGGGAGCTGTTTTTT. Encoded protein: CASRLGTSGGTGELFF.

The rearrangement uses TRBV5-1 and TRBJ1-4; D gene ambiguous. V was shortened by 4 bases and J by 7 bases, with 17 bases between the two germline ends. In germline, CDR1 is SGHRS, CDR2 YFSETQ. The CDR3 runs to 15 residues. The CDR3 sequence is CASSLVEGRREKLFF. DNA of the CDR3: TGCGCCAGCAGCCTCGTGGAGGGTCGTCGTGAAAAACTGTTTTTT.

The chain is built from TRBV3-1 and TRBJ2-1; the D gene is possibly TRBD2 (6 bases). The CDR3 spans 15 residues. Trimming pared 3 bases from V and 10 bases from J, leaving 19 bases between. Germline CDR1 reads LGHDT; CDR2 reads YNNKEL (reference sequence). This CDR3 is CASSHTPGLLIEQFF. The CDR3 region has the DNA TGTGCCAGCAGCCACACCCCGGGACTTCTCATCGAGCAGTTCTTC.

This clonotype was picked up many times. The chain is built from TRBV5-4 and TRBJ2-1; 12 bases are shared with TRBD2. Germline lookup yields CDR1 SGHNT and CDR2 YYREEE (reference sequence). The CDR3 is 17 amino acids. V gave up 3 bases and J gave up 5 bases; unmatched junction bases: 9. CDR3 sequence: CASSSLDRTSGDNEQFF. DNA of the CDR3: TGTGCCAGCAGCTCCCTCGACAGGACTAGCGGGGACAATGAGCAGTTCTTC.

This clonotype came up a few times. The chain is built from TRBV2 and TRBJ2-5; the D is unclear. Germline lookup yields CDR1 SNHLY and CDR2 FYNNEI. The CDR3 contains 10 residues. V dropped 7 bases and J dropped 4 bases, with 4 bases sitting between them. The CDR3 loop is CASKIETQYF. CDR3 bases: TGTGCCAGCAAGATAGAGACCCAGTACTTC. Full variable domain (missing parts from reference TRBV2 and TRBJ2-5): EPEVTQTPSHQVTQMGQEVILRCVPISNHLYFYWYRQILGQKVEFLVSFYNNEISEKSEIFDDQFSVERPDGSNFTLKIRSTKLEDSAMYFCASKIETQYFGPGTRLLVL.

J is TRBJ2-1 and V is TRBV5-1, with D unresolved. From germline, CDR1 is SGHRS and CDR2 YFSETQ. V was trimmed by 0 bases and J by 0 bases, leaving 16 bases between them. The CDR3 has 18 amino acids. DNA for the CDR3: TGCGCCAGCAGCTTGGAACCCCGAGGTCTTAACTCCTACAATGAGCAGTTCTTC. Translation: CASSLEPRGLNSYNEQFF.

The sample holds many counts of this clonotype. This CDR3 is CASSVVQGLYNEQFF. The CDR3 DNA is TGTGCCAGCAGCGTAGTTCAGGGGCTCTACAATGAGCAGTTCTTC. J is TRBJ2-1 and V is TRBV9; a weak D match, TRBD1 (6 bases). The V gene lost 0 bases and the J gene lost 3 bases, with 10 bases spanning the gap. The CDR3 consists of 15 residues. Germline CDR1 and CDR2: SGDLS and YYNGEE.

This clonotype was counted a few times. This chain uses TRBV7-2 with TRBJ2-7; 7 bases align to TRBD1. Per germline, CDR1 SGHTA and CDR2 FQGNSA. Unmatched junction bases numbered 8, after V lost 1 base and J lost 2 bases. The CDR3 is 16 amino acids. The CDR3 here is CASSLGMGQQPYEQYF. The CDR3, as DNA: TGTGCCAGCAGCTTAGGGATGGGACAGCAACCCTACGAGCAGTACTTC.

CDR3 sequence: CASSRNGAGLNTEAFF. For the CDR3, the DNA is TGTGCCAGCAGCCGAAACGGGGCAGGCTTGAACACTGAAGCTTTCTTT. V and J are TRBV7-2 and TRBJ1-1; weak D call: TRBD1 (5 bases). The CDR3 is made up of 16 amino acids. V was trimmed by 5 bases and J by 0 bases, leaving 16 bases between them. Germline assignment: CDR1 SGHTA and CDR2 FQGNSA.

This clonotype appeared once. The final CDR3 position lacks the conserved phenylalanine or tryptophan, pointing to a likely read error. The rearrangement links TRBV7-2 to TRBJ2-2; D not certain. V shed 0 bases and J shed 3 bases, with 8 bases lying between them. CDR1 and CDR2 (germline): SGHTA, FQGNSA. CDR3 length: 15 amino acids. CDR3 DNA sequence: TGTGCCAGCAGCTTAGCGGGCAAATACACCGGGGAGCTGTTTTTA. It translates to CASSLAGKYTGELFL.

In this sample, this clonotype turned up a few times. The rearrangement joins TRBV5-1 to TRBJ2-7, with D perhaps TRBD1 or TRBD2 (5 bases each). Trimming took 0 bases from V and 2 from J, leaving 18 bases between them. The V gene's germline CDR1 is SGHRS and CDR2 YFSETQ. This CDR3 region has 17 residues. CDR3 in DNA: TGCGCCAGCAGCTTGGTGGGGGTGGGTCCTACTCCCTACGAGCAGTACTTC. Its protein product is CASSLVGVGPTPYEQYF.

This chain uses TRBV10-3 with TRBJ2-1; the match to TRBD2 covers 9 bases. Germline V gene lookup returns CDR1 ENHRY and CDR2 SYGVKD. J gave up 3 bases and V 5 bases, and 11 bases lay outside the gene matches. The CDR3 length is 17 residues. The CDR3 bases are TGTGCCATCAGTATAGCCTTAGCGGGAGAGGGCTACAATGAGCAGTTCTTC. It codes for CAISIALAGEGYNEQFF.

This clonotype was picked up many times. The rearrangement links TRBV5-1 to TRBJ2-1; TRBD1 matches at 11 bases. This CDR3 is 14 amino acids long. The junction had 4 bases not matched to a gene; V was cut back by 6 bases and J by 5 bases. Germline CDR1 SGHRS, CDR2 YFSETQ. CDR3 protein: CASTGQGANNEQFF. CDR3 in DNA: TGCGCCAGCACTGGACAGGGGGCCAACAATGAGCAGTTCTTC.

This clonotype came up a few times. V usage is TRBV7-9 and J usage is TRBJ2-2; perhaps D is TRBD1 or TRBD2 (5 bases each). The V gene lost 4 bases and the J gene lost 3 bases, with 12 bases spanning the gap. The CDR3 totals 15 residues. In germline, CDR1 is SEHNR, CDR2 FQNEAQ (reference sequence). The CDR3 DNA sequence: TGTGCCAGCAGCTATGGGGGAACCCACACCGGGGAGCTGTTTTTT. As protein: CASSYGGTHTGELFF.

V and J are TRBV24-1 and TRBJ2-7; perhaps TRBD1 as D (5 bases). In germline, CDR1 is KGHDR, CDR2 SFDVKD. The CDR3 runs to 12 residues. Trimming stripped 3 bases from V and 8 bases from J, with 10 bases between. CDR3 loop: CATSDPTGKQYV. The CDR3 coding sequence is TGTGCCACCAGTGATCCTACAGGAAAGCAGTACGTC.

This clonotype was recorded at least ten times. The chain joins TRBV29-1 to TRBJ2-7, with 11 positions matching TRBD2. CDR1 SQVTM and CDR2 ANQGSEA come from the germline V gene. Trimming removed 6 bases from V and 5 bases from J; junction bases left unmatched: 3. This CDR3 comprises 12 residues. DNA of the CDR3: TGCAGCGTAACTAGCGGGAGCGACGAGCAGTACTTC. It codes for CSVTSGSDEQYF.

A few counts support this clonotype. The chain couples TRBV29-1 to TRBJ2-7; D is perhaps TRBD2 (6 bases). The germline V gene encodes CDR1 SQVTM and CDR2 ANQGSEA. CDR3 length: 13 residues. Trimming stripped 6 bases from V and 2 bases from J, with 14 bases between. CDR3 nucleotide sequence: TGCAGCGTCGCGACTAGTCCAGCCTACGAGCAGTACTTC. Its protein product is CSVATSPAYEQYF.

This clonotype was seen repeatedly, ten times or more. The V gene is TRBV20-1, the J gene TRBJ2-1; D is possibly TRBD2 (5 bases). This CDR3 is built from 14 residues. The V gene lost 1 base and the J gene lost 2 bases, with 9 bases spanning the gap. The germline V gene has CDR1 DFQATT and CDR2 SNEGSKA (reference sequence). CDR3 nucleotide sequence: TGCAGTGCTAGAGGAGGGCCCGCCTACAATGAGCAGTTCTTC. It encodes CSARGGPAYNEQFF.

The CDR3 DNA reads TGTGCCAGCAGTTACTCCCAGACCGCTATCAAGACTGAAGCTTTCTTT. Residues: CASSYSQTAIKTEAFF. The genes are TRBV6-2 or TRBV6-3 and TRBJ1-1; D gene uncertain. CDR3 length equals 16 residues. Per the germline V gene, CDR1 is MNHEY and CDR2 is SVGEGT. V was cut by 0 bases and J by 5 bases, with 16 bases left in between.